Below, 7 T cell receptor beta chains from the same sample are listed, as sequenced in a study of shared clonotypes between healthy human individuals. The repertoire was sequenced with immunoSEQ multiplex PCR; TCRdb's copy has only in-frame clones and lacks some. The repertoire includes approximately 1,500,000 clones, approximately 98% of them detected once, and 0.4% to 0.55% sits in the top ten. The specimen sequenced was naive CD4+ T cells sorted from blood. The subset denotes: CD45RA+ positively selected. The receptors here all came from a man younger than 40 in good health.

The chain carries TRBV30 and TRBJ2-7; perhaps TRBD2 as D (6 bases). Germline CDR1 reads GTSNPN; CDR2 reads SVGIG (reference sequence). Trimming removed 5 bases at V and 5 bases at J, with 19 bases between. CDR3 length equals 14 residues. CDR3 region: CAWANGGSNNEQYF. Written as DNA, the CDR3 is TGTGCCTGGGCCAATGGAGGGAGTAATAACGAGCAGTACTTC.

The chain's CDR3 is CASSQAGEQETQYF. The CDR3 bases are TGTGCCAGCAGCCAAGCCGGGGAGCAAGAGACCCAGTACTTC. The J gene is TRBJ2-5, the V gene TRBV4-2; TRBD2 is a possible D gene (5 bases). Looked up from germline, CDR1 is LGHNA and CDR2 is YNFKEQ. This CDR3 comprises 14 residues. Trimming cost V 1 base and J 2 bases, with 8 bases left between them.

The chain employs TRBV5-4 and TRBJ2-2; D may match TRBD1 or TRBD2 (5 bases each). CDR3 length: 17 residues. Germline CDR1 is SGHNT and CDR2 is YYREEE (reference sequence). The V end was cut by 0 bases, the J end by 2 bases, with 14 bases between. CDR3: CASSLEGRPSNTGELFF. In DNA, the CDR3 is TGTGCCAGCAGCTTGGAGGGACGGCCATCAAACACCGGGGAGCTGTTTTTT. The full variable domain, with the rest looked up from reference TRBV5-4 and TRBJ2-2, is ETGVTQSPTHLIKTRGQQVTLRCSSQSGHNTVSWYQQALGQGPQFIFQYYREEENGRGNFPPRFSGLQFPNYSSELNVNALELDDSALYLCASSLEGRPSNTGELFFGEGSRLTVL.

This chain connects TRBV30 to TRBJ1-1; 7 nucleotides agree with TRBD1. J gave up 11 bases and V 2 bases, and 14 bases lay outside the gene matches. The CDR3 runs 14 residues. Germline lookup yields CDR1 GTSNPN and CDR2 SVGIG (reference sequence). As DNA, the CDR3 is TGTGCCTGGAGTTTTACCGAGAGACAGGGCGGCGCTTTCTTT. Its translation: CAWSFTERQGGAFF. Drawing the rest from reference TRBV30 and TRBJ1-1, the complete variable domain is SQTIHQWPATLVQPVGSPLSLECTVEGTSNPNLYWYRQAAGRGLQLLFYSVGIGQISSEVPQNLSASRPQDRQFILSSKKLLLSDSGFYLCAWSFTERQGGAFFGQGTRLTVV.

The chain employs TRBV11-2 and TRBJ2-3; D is unclear. CDR1 SGHAT and CDR2 FQNNGV come from the germline V gene. V lost 2 bases to trimming and J lost 6 bases, with 15 bases between them. This CDR3 is built from 15 residues. The CDR3 nucleotides read TGTGCCAGCAGCTTAAGTCAGCCGGATCTCGATACGCAGTATTTT. Translation: CASSLSQPDLDTQYF.

The chain joins TRBV4-1 to TRBJ2-2; tentatively, D is TRBD1 or TRBD2 (6 bases each). The CDR3 loop spans 16 amino acids. Germline assignment: CDR1 MGHRA and CDR2 YSYEKL. Trimming removed 2 bases at V and 6 bases at J, with 16 bases between. CDR3 residues: CASSQTPGGFPGELFF. CDR3 DNA sequence: TGCGCCAGCAGCCAAACCCCCGGGGGCTTCCCCGGGGAGCTGTTTTTT.

The chain uses TRBV7-6 and TRBJ2-7; a possible D gene is TRBD2 (7 bases). V lost 1 base and J 2 bases, leaving 9 bases between the germline ends. CDR1 and CDR2 from the germline V gene are SGHVS and FNYEAQ. The CDR3 extends over 14 amino acids. In DNA form, the CDR3 reads TGTGCCAGCAGCTTAGAGGGGGGGCCCTACGAGCAGTACTTC. Translation: CASSLEGGPYEQYF.